This TCR beta chain comes out of a study of T cells after yellow fever vaccination. Trimming stripped 3 bases from V and 4 bases from J, with 9 bases between. This CDR3 contains 13 residues. Germline V CDR1 and CDR2: GTSNPN, SVGIG (reference sequence). Using its own MiXCR run on the 5' RACE reads, TCRdb lists one record per CDR3 protein. The table lists about 120,000 distinct CDR3 sequences, roughly 6.8% of them singletons. This clonotype showed up many times. Its antigen is undetermined. Study conclusions and caveats: It was a weaker secondary response, yet one that peaked faster, at day 5 versus 15. Repertoires sorted by FACS could include abundant clonotypes that are contaminants from the bulk population.

This clonotype originated in a man between 18 and 29 years old who received the YFV17D yellow fever vaccine. V usage is TRBV30 and J usage is TRBJ1-4, with D possibly being TRBD1 (5 bases). The sample here was CD4+ T cells sorted from PBMCs, taken around 45 days after the first yellow fever vaccination. CDR3 sequence reads: CAWSRQGNEKLFF. In DNA, the CDR3 is TGTGCCTGGAGCCGGCAGGGTAATGAAAAACTGTTTTTT.